The 24 T cell receptor beta chains below were found in one sample sequenced in a study of blood T cells in healthy people across ages. Using a J-beta primer mix together with a sample-barcoded 5' primer, a second PCR was run for roughly 7 to 12 cycles. MiXCR, run by TCRdb on the 5' RACE reads, gives a single entry per CDR3 protein. The sample carries some 730,000 distinct CDR3 sequences, about 20% recorded once. Material for sequencing was blood. The receptor set was obtained from a man between 70 and 80 years old in good health.

The rearrangement joins TRBV14 to TRBJ2-1; D perhaps matches TRBD2 (5 bases). The CDR3 spans 15 residues. Trimming removed 1 base at V and 8 bases at J, with 15 bases between. Germline V gene sequence: CDR1 SGHDN, CDR2 FVKESK. The CDR3 sequence: CASSQVRTPFDEQFF. CDR3 coding DNA: TGTGCCAGCAGCCAAGTCAGGACTCCCTTTGATGAGCAGTTCTTC.

This clonotype occurred a few times. The chain has TRBV6-4 and TRBJ2-2, with D perhaps TRBD1 (7 bases). Trimming removed 6 bases from V and 0 bases from J, with 14 bases in between. Germline CDR1 MRHNA, CDR2 SNTAGT. This CDR3 is built from 16 residues. Here the CDR3 reads CASSRRGAANTGELFF. For the CDR3, the DNA is TGTGCCAGCAGCCGCAGGGGGGCCGCGAACACCGGGGAGCTGTTTTTT.

This clonotype came up a few times. The chain is built from TRBV10-3 and TRBJ2-5, with 9 bases aligning to TRBD1. This CDR3 has 13 amino acids. The trim removed 6 bases at V and 4 bases at J, leaving 3 bases unmatched. From germline, CDR1 is ENHRY and CDR2 SYGVKD. The CDR3 DNA sequence: TGTGCCATCAGGACAGGGGGGGGAGAGACCCAGTACTTC. Encoded protein: CAIRTGGGETQYF.

The chain employs TRBV9 and TRBJ2-1; tentatively, D is TRBD2 (5 bases). The CDR3 is 16 residues long. The germline V gene encodes CDR1 SGDLS and CDR2 YYNGEE. Trimming took off 0 bases at V and 5 bases at J, with 15 bases between the two ends. CDR3 protein: CASSVVDFLGHNEQFF. The DNA of the CDR3 is TGTGCCAGCAGCGTAGTGGACTTCCTCGGTCACAATGAGCAGTTCTTC.

The CDR3 here is CASSLTRAKDEQFF. The CDR3 nucleotides are TGTGCCAGCAGCTTAACTAGGGCTAAAGATGAGCAGTTCTTC. The chain uses TRBV11-2 and TRBJ2-1; possible D gene TRBD2, 5 bases. The germline V gene encodes CDR1 SGHAT and CDR2 FQNNGV. V was cut by 2 bases and J by 8 bases, with 13 bases left in between. The CDR3 consists of 14 residues.

The V gene is TRBV7-9, the J gene TRBJ1-1; a possible D gene is TRBD1 (5 bases). Between the trimmed V and J ends, which lost 3 bases and 1 base, there was a span of 12 bases. Germline assignment: CDR1 SEHNR and CDR2 FQNEAQ (reference sequence). CDR3 length equals 15 residues. The CDR3 spells CASSFRVGGNTEAFF. The CDR3 DNA reads TGTGCCAGCAGCTTCCGGGTCGGGGGGAACACTGAAGCTTTCTTT.

The V gene is TRBV25-1, the J gene TRBJ2-4, with D uncertain. The V end lost 5 bases, the J end lost 7 bases, and 15 bases lay between the germline ends. Germline V lookup: CDR1 MGHDK, CDR2 SYGVNS. This CDR3 contains 14 residues. CDR3 protein: CASSPLKPPNIQYF. The CDR3 nucleotides read TGTGCCAGCAGTCCCCTTAAACCTCCGAACATTCAGTACTTC.

This clonotype was recorded only once. A much more abundant neighbour one base away suggests this may be a read error. V usage is TRBV6-2 or TRBV6-3 and J usage is TRBJ2-7; D may be TRBD2 (5 bases). Between the trimmed V and J ends, which lost 5 bases and 1 base, there was a span of 18 bases. Germline V lookup: CDR1 MNHEY, CDR2 SVGEGT. The length of the CDR3 is 16 residues. DNA of the CDR3: TGTGCCAGCAGTGACCCGGGAAGCTGGTTATCCTACGAGCAGTACTTC. Translating gives CASSDPGSWLSYEQYF.

The gene calls are TRBV15 and TRBJ2-3; D ambiguous. This CDR3 is built from 15 residues. V shed 0 bases and J shed 6 bases, with 13 bases lying between them. Germline V gene data show CDR1 as LNHNV and CDR2 as YYDKDF (reference sequence). The CDR3 reads CATSRDSGLADTQYF. CDR3 coding DNA: TGTGCCACCAGCAGAGATTCAGGCCTGGCGGATACGCAGTATTTT.

In its sample, this clonotype was seen a few times. Mismatch with germline at one junction end may stem from a read error. The rearrangement uses TRBV4-3 and TRBJ2-3; possible D gene TRBD2, 6 bases. This CDR3 has 14 residues. From germline, CDR1 is LGHNA and CDR2 YSLEER. Here the CDR3 reads CASSLSAPTGDTHF. CDR3 coding DNA: TGCGCCAGCAGCCTCAGCGCCCCTACGGGAGATACGCATTTT.

This clonotype has just a few counts. V usage is TRBV10-3 and J usage is TRBJ2-1; 8 bases agree with TRBD1. Germline CDR1 is ENHRY and CDR2 is SYGVKD. Losses at the gene ends were 2 bases for V and 7 bases for J; bases not matched to a gene: 7. CDR3 length: 15 residues. CDR3 nucleotide sequence: TGTGCCATCAGTGAGGGACAGGGCACTGGAAATGAGCAGTTCTTC. It is translated as CAISEGQGTGNEQFF.

The V call is TRBV5-1, the J call TRBJ1-1; TRBD1 is a possible D gene (5 bases). Trimming removed 3 bases at V and 8 bases at J, with 23 bases between. The CDR3 consists of 16 residues. The germline gives CDR1 SGHRS, CDR2 YFSETQ. The chain's CDR3 is CASSSLGAGSVGEAFF. The CDR3 coding sequence is TGCGCCAGCAGCTCCCTCGGGGCAGGGTCCGTGGGGGAAGCTTTCTTT.

This clonotype occurred a few times. DNA for the CDR3: TGTGCCACCAGTCCCGCGTCTAGCACAGATACGCAGTATTTT. It is translated as CATSPASSTDTQYF. The chain is built from TRBV24-1 and TRBJ2-3; no definite D call. CDR3 length equals 14 residues. V was cut by 6 bases and J by 0 bases, with 9 bases left in between. Germline V gene sequence: CDR1 KGHDR, CDR2 SFDVKD.

This clonotype has a handful of counts. The V call is TRBV3-1, the J call TRBJ2-1; 10 bases are shared with TRBD2. The CDR3 runs to 17 residues. J was trimmed by 8 bases and V by 0 bases; bases with no gene match: 10. Germline CDR1 reads LGHDT; CDR2 reads YNNKEL (reference sequence). CDR3 in amino acids: CASSQDRSSGGIDEQFF. Written as DNA, the CDR3 is TGTGCCAGCAGCCAAGATCGGTCTAGCGGGGGTATCGATGAGCAGTTCTTC.

This clonotype turned up a few times. The genes are TRBV20-1 and TRBJ1-2; D remains unclear. The CDR3 totals 15 residues. The V gene's germline CDR1 is DFQATT and CDR2 SNEGSKA (reference sequence). Trimming removed 3 bases from V and 2 bases from J, with 16 bases in between. In DNA form, the CDR3 reads TGCAGTGCTAGGCAACCGGGTCTGACAAACTATGGCTACACCTTC. Translating gives CSARQPGLTNYGYTF.

This clonotype has ten or more counts. The rearrangement joins TRBV12-3 or TRBV12-4 to TRBJ1-3; D unresolved. The CDR3 totals 14 residues. Trimming removed 3 bases from V and 0 bases from J, with 6 bases in between. The CDR3 DNA follows: TGTGCCAGCAGTTTGGGGAACTCTGGAAACACCATATATTTT. Translating gives CASSLGNSGNTIYF.

This clonotype was counted once. One end of the junction varies from germline; a read error may be responsible. This chain connects TRBV6-6 to TRBJ1-4; possible D gene TRBD1, 6 bases. Germline lookup yields CDR1 MNHNY and CDR2 SVGAGI (reference sequence). The CDR3 is 15 amino acids. DNA for the CDR3: TGTACCAGCAGTTACGTTGGACAGTATAATGAAAAACTGTTTTTT. Translation gives CTSSYVGQYNEKLFF.

This clonotype was recorded only once. The conserved phenylalanine or tryptophan is not found at the CDR3 terminus, so this likely reflects a read error. The limits of the CDR3 on the DNA are not certain, so only TCRdb's listed CDR3 is given. This rearrangement joins TRBV7-9 to TRBJ2-4; TRBD2 reflects the table's D call only, with no check against the DNA. Inclusive of both ends, the CDR3 amounts to 16 amino acids. From germline, CDR1 is SEHNR and CDR2 FQNEAQ (reference sequence). The chain's CDR3 is CASSQQSGTREGIHYL.

In its sample, this clonotype was seen a few times. This sequence joins TRBV28 and TRBJ2-1, with 7 bases that match TRBD2. Germline assignment: CDR1 MDHEN and CDR2 SYDVKM. Germline trimming cut 8 bases from V and 2 bases from J; bases unmatched to any gene: 3. This CDR3 has 13 amino acids. The chain's CDR3 is CASWAGAYNEQFF. The CDR3 nucleotides read TGTGCCAGCTGGGCGGGGGCCTACAATGAGCAGTTCTTC.

There are a few counts of this clonotype. The J gene is TRBJ2-5, the V gene TRBV20-1; D may be TRBD1 (6 bases). CDR1 DFQATT and CDR2 SNEGSKA come from the germline V gene (reference sequence). V lost 3 bases and J 1 base, leaving 12 bases between the germline ends. CDR3 length equals 14 residues. The CDR3 sequence: CSASKTGSQETQYF. In nucleotides, the CDR3 is TGCAGTGCTAGTAAGACAGGATCCCAAGAGACCCAGTACTTC.

The chain links TRBV5-1 to TRBJ2-5, with 7 bases lining up with TRBD1. Near its end, the DNA agrees better with TRBJ2-1, so the J call may be wrong. CDR1 is SGHRS, CDR2 YFSETQ, per germline. There are 14 residues in the CDR3. The chain's CDR3 is CASSSRQGRGEQFF. The CDR3 DNA sequence: TGCGCCAGCAGCTCCCGACAGGGACGGGGTGAGCAGTTCTTC.

CDR3 in amino acids: CSASPTSSYEQYF. The CDR3 DNA follows: TGCAGTGCTAGCCCGACTAGCTCCTACGAGCAGTACTTC. The rearrangement uses TRBV20-1 and TRBJ2-7; TRBD2 is a possible D gene (6 bases). This CDR3 has 13 residues. V lost 3 bases, J lost 0 bases, and 9 bases lay in between. The V gene's germline CDR1 is DFQATT and CDR2 SNEGSKA (reference sequence).

The V call is TRBV2, the J call TRBJ2-3; TRBD2 agrees at 8 bases. The CDR3 is 15 residues long. Unmatched junction bases numbered 9, after V lost 6 bases and J lost 4 bases. Germline V gives CDR1 SNHLY, CDR2 FYNNEI. The chain's CDR3 is CASRGLTSVSDTQYF. The CDR3 DNA sequence: TGTGCCAGCAGAGGACTGACTAGCGTATCAGATACGCAGTATTTT.

This clonotype was found a few times. V usage is TRBV7-2 and J usage is TRBJ1-6; 7 bases align to TRBD1. J was trimmed by 8 bases and V by 3 bases; bases with no gene match: 7. This CDR3 comprises 15 residues. The V gene's germline CDR1 is SGHTA and CDR2 FQGNSA. In DNA, the CDR3 is TGTGCCAGCAGCTTCGAGACAGGGAATCATTCACCCCTCCACTTT. It encodes CASSFETGNHSPLHF.